The source of this T cell receptor (beta chain) is a study of T cells in Graves' hyperthyroidism and ophthalmopathy. This clonotype was counted many times. What it binds is unknown. Overall study results and limits: Ophthalmopathy onset followed model prediction by a median roughly six months.

CDR1 and CDR2 (germline): SGHRS, YFSETQ. Losses at the gene ends were 3 bases for V and 4 bases for J; bases not matched to a gene: 6. The CDR3 loop spans 15 amino acids. Regions amplified from RNA transcripts were the TCR beta CDR3 regions. TCR CDR3 regions were first amplified by RT-PCR with HTBI primers. TCRdb reanalysed the multiplex PCR reads using MiXCR and keeps one entry per CDR3 protein. This sample yields hundreds of thousands of distinct CDR3 sequences, of which 16% are seen a single time; less than 3.5% belongs to the top ten. This TCR was recovered from a woman aged 40 to 55 with Graves' ophthalmopathy. The chain couples TRBV5-1 to TRBJ2-1; 8 nucleotides match TRBD1. The specimen was blood. CDR3 in amino acids: CASSSTGGGYNEQFF. The CDR3 DNA is TGCGCCAGCAGCTCTACAGGGGGAGGATACAATGAGCAGTTCTTC.